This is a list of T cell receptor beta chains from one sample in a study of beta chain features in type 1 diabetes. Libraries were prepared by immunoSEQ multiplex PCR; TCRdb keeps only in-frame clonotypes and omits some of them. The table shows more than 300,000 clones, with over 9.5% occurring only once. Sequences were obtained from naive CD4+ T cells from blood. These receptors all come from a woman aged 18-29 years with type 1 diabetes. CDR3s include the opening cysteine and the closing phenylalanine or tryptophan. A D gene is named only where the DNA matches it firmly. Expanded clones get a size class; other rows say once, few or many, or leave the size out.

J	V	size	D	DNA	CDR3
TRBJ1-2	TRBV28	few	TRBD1	TGTGCCAGCAGACTGACACCTGGACAGGGTACCTATGGCTACACCTTC	CASRLTPGQGTYGYTF
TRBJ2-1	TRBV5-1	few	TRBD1	TGCGCCAGCAGTACCGGACAGGGGTTGTACAATGAGCAGTTCTTC	CASSTGQGLYNEQFF
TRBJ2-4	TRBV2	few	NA	TGTGCCAGCAGTGACGATGTTTCAGTAAACATTCAGTACTTC	CASSDDVSVNIQYF
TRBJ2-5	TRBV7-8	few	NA	TGTGCCAGCAGCTTAGCCCCAGTGGGCCAATCCCAGTACTTC	CASSLAPVGQSQYF
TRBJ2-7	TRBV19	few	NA	TGTGCCAGTAGTGTCTCTCTTAGCTCCTACGAGCAGTACTTC	CASSVSLSSYEQYF
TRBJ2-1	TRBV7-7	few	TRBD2	TGTGCCAGCAGCGCCGTAGCGGGGGGCCGCAATGAGCAGTTCTTC	CASSAVAGGRNEQFF
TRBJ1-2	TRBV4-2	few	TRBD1	TGTGCCAGCAGCCACTCAATGGGACAGGACCTACTTGGCTACACCTTC	CASSHSMGQDLLGYTF
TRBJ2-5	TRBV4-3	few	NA	TGCGCCAGCAGCCAACCAGGTCAGACCCAGTACTTC	CASSQPGQTQYF
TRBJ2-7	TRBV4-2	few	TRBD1	TGTGCCAGCAGCCAACCCTCCGGGACAGGGAACTACGAGCAGTACTTC	CASSQPSGTGNYEQYF
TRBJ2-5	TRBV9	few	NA	TGTGCCAGCAGCGTAGATTATCGAGGAGGCGAGACCCAGTACTTC	CASSVDYRGGETQYF
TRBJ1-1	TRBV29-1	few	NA	TGCAGCGGGGGGGGAGGCTTCTCTGAAGCTTTCTTT	CSGGGGFSEAFF
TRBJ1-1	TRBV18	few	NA	TGTGCCAGCGGGGGGAGGAAGGAAGCTTTCTTT	CASGGRKEAFF
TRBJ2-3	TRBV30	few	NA	TGTGCCTGGAGTGTAGCCGCAGCGAATACGCAGTATTTT	CAWSVAAANTQYF
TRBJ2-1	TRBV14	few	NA	TGTGCCAGCAGCCAAGATGGAGGATTCAATGAGCAGTTCTTC	CASSQDGGFNEQFF
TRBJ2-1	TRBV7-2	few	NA	TGTGCCAGCAGCTTAGGAGTCCACAATGAGCAGTTCTTC	CASSLGVHNEQFF
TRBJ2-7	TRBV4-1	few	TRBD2	TGCGCCAGCAGCCAACTCGGGGGGAGCCCCGACGAGCAGTACTTC	CASSQLGGSPDEQYF
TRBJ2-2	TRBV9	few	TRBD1	TGTGCCAGCAGCCAGAACAGGGGGAACACCGGGGAGCTGTTTTTT	CASSQNRGNTGELFF
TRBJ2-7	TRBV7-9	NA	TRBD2	TGTGCCAGCAGCCCGGGGGGTTGGGGCCTCCTGAGGAACGAGCAGTACTTC	CASSPGGWGLLRNEQYF
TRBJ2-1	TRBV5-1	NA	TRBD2	TGCGCCAGCAGCCAGGGGACTAGCGGGGACAATGAGCAGTTCTTC	CASSQGTSGDNEQFF
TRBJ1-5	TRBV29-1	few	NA	TGCAGCGTTGTGTGGACAGACAATCAGCCCCAGCATTTT	CSVVWTDNQPQHF
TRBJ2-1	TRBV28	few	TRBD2	TGTGCCAGCAGTTTACCACTAGCGGGGGTACAAAGTGAGCAGTTCTTC	CASSLPLAGVQSEQFF
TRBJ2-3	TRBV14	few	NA	TGTGCCAGCAGCCAACTCGACTCACTTCGGGTGGGCACAGATACGCAGTATTTT	CASSQLDSLRVGTDTQYF
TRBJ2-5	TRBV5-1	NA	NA	TGCGCCAGCAGCCCCACCGCCGGAGGGGAGACCCAGTACTTC	CASSPTAGGETQYF
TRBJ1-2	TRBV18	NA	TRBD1	TGTGCCAGCTCACCGGGACAGGTCGACTATGGCTACACCTTC	CASSPGQVDYGYTF
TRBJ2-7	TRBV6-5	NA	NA	TGTGCCAGCAGTCCGACTAGGGAGCGCTACGAGCAGTACTTC	CASSPTRERYEQYF
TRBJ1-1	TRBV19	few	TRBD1	TGTGCCAGTATTGACAGGGTATATGCTTTCTTT	CASIDRVYAFF
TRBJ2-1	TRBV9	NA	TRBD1	TGTGCCAGCAGCGTAGCAAGCCGGGACAGGTCCAATGAGCAGTTCTTC	CASSVASRDRSNEQFF